This is a list of T cell receptor beta chains from one sample in a study of T cells in Graves' hyperthyroidism and ophthalmopathy. TCRdb processed the multiplex PCR reads anew with MiXCR; each CDR3 protein has one entry. The sample records about 380,000 distinct CDR3 sequences, around a sixth being singletons. Sequencing was done on a sample of blood. The receptors shown here come from a man younger than 30 with Graves' ophthalmopathy. Both conserved end residues are part of each CDR3. The D gene is left open where the match is weak. The listing skips clone size in some rows; elsewhere it reads once, few, many or a size class.

J gene: TRBJ1-2
D gene: .
clone size: many
V gene: TRBV11-2
CDR3 DNA: TGTGCCAGCAGCCCCCGCGGGGGCGGGAATGGCTACACCTTC
CDR3 protein: CASSPRGGGNGYTF

J gene: TRBJ2-7
D gene: .
clone size: .
V gene: TRBV6-1
CDR3 DNA: TGTGCCAGCAGGGGGGCACAGGAGTCGATACGGGAGTACTTC
CDR3 protein: CASRGAQESIREYF

J gene: TRBJ2-5
D gene: .
clone size: .
V gene: TRBV20-1
CDR3 DNA: TGCAGTGCTACAGCCGGCGAGACCCAGTACTTC
CDR3 protein: CSATAGETQYF

J gene: TRBJ1-2
D gene: .
clone size: .
V gene: TRBV7-8
CDR3 DNA: TGTGCCAGCAGCTTCCAAACAGGAGAACCCGATTATGGCTACACCTTC
CDR3 protein: CASSFQTGEPDYGYTF

J gene: TRBJ2-5
D gene: TRBD1
clone size: many
V gene: TRBV24-1
CDR3 DNA: TGTGCCACCAGTGATTTGCGACAGGGTCAGACCCAGTACTTC
CDR3 protein: CATSDLRQGQTQYF

J gene: TRBJ2-2
D gene: .
clone size: .
V gene: TRBV7-9
CDR3 DNA: TGTGCCAGCAGCTCAACGATGGTGACCGGGGAGCTGTTTTTT
CDR3 protein: CASSSTMVTGELFF

J gene: TRBJ2-4
D gene: .
clone size: .
V gene: TRBV4-1
CDR3 DNA: TGCGCCAGCAGCCAAGCGGGAGCCCAGGGCACCAAAAACATTCAGTACTTC
CDR3 protein: CASSQAGAQGTKNIQYF

J gene: TRBJ1-6
D gene: .
clone size: many
V gene: TRBV27
CDR3 DNA: TGTGCCAGCAGTTTCGAGGGCATGGGGAATTCACCCCTCCACTTT
CDR3 protein: CASSFEGMGNSPLHF

J gene: TRBJ1-1
D gene: .
clone size: .
V gene: TRBV27
CDR3 DNA: TGTGCCAGCAGCCTCCAGGCTGGCTTGAACACTGAAGCTTTCTTT
CDR3 protein: CASSLQAGLNTEAFF

J gene: TRBJ2-7
D gene: .
clone size: few
V gene: TRBV20-1
CDR3 DNA: TGCAGTGCTAGAGATCCCCGGAGAAACTACGAGCAGTACTTC
CDR3 protein: CSARDPRRNYEQYF

J gene: TRBJ2-2
D gene: TRBD1
clone size: .
V gene: TRBV6-9
CDR3 DNA: TGTGCCAGCAGTTACCCGGGACAGGGTTACGGGGAGCTGTTTTTT
CDR3 protein: CASSYPGQGYGELFF

J gene: TRBJ1-1
D gene: .
clone size: .
V gene: TRBV12-3/TRBV12-4
CDR3 DNA: TGTGCCAGCAGCCGGGGACCCTACACTGAAGCTTTCTTT
CDR3 protein: CASSRGPYTEAFF

J gene: TRBJ1-5
D gene: .
clone size: many
V gene: TRBV10-3
CDR3 DNA: TGTGCCATCAGCCAACGGGGAGTCGATAGCAATCAGCCCCAGCATTTT
CDR3 protein: CAISQRGVDSNQPQHF

J gene: TRBJ2-7
D gene: .
clone size: .
V gene: TRBV5-1
CDR3 DNA: TGCGCCAGCAGCTTATTCTTGTTGGGCCCTAGCTCCTACGAGCAGTACTTC
CDR3 protein: CASSLFLLGPSSYEQYF

J gene: TRBJ2-7
D gene: .
clone size: .
V gene: TRBV4-2
CDR3 DNA: TGTGCCAGCAGCCAAGTCCGGGGGACCCCCTACGAGCAGTACTTC
CDR3 protein: CASSQVRGTPYEQYF

J gene: TRBJ1-4
D gene: .
clone size: .
V gene: TRBV4-1
CDR3 DNA: TGCGCCAGCAGCCTCCTAGGGGAAGTTAATGAAAAACTGTTTTTT
CDR3 protein: CASSLLGEVNEKLFF

J gene: TRBJ1-1
D gene: TRBD1
clone size: few
V gene: TRBV5-4
CDR3 DNA: TGTGCCAGCAGCTCTCTGACAGGGGGGACTGAAGCTTTCTTT
CDR3 protein: CASSSLTGGTEAFF

J gene: TRBJ1-3
D gene: .
clone size: .
V gene: TRBV6-1
CDR3 DNA: TGTGCCAGCAGTGAAGGGGGAGAACCGTCTGGAAACACCATATATTTT
CDR3 protein: CASSEGGEPSGNTIYF

J gene: TRBJ1-1
D gene: .
clone size: many
V gene: TRBV28
CDR3 DNA: TGTGCCAGCAGTTCTCTTCCGGGAGGGACAACTGAAGCTTTCTTT
CDR3 protein: CASSSLPGGTTEAFF

J gene: TRBJ1-2
D gene: TRBD1
clone size: .
V gene: TRBV6-1
CDR3 DNA: TGTGCCAGCAGTGAAGAACAGGGGCTTGGGGGCTACACCTTC
CDR3 protein: CASSEEQGLGGYTF

J gene: TRBJ1-6
D gene: .
clone size: many
V gene: TRBV5-1
CDR3 DNA: TGCGCCAGCAGCTCCGGGACAACGGCTAATTCACCCCTCCACTTT
CDR3 protein: CASSSGTTANSPLHF

J gene: TRBJ2-5
D gene: TRBD1
clone size: many
V gene: TRBV18
CDR3 DNA: TGTGCCAGCTCACCTGGGACAGTCCAAGAGACCCAGTACTTC
CDR3 protein: CASSPGTVQETQYF

J gene: TRBJ2-7
D gene: TRBD2
clone size: few
V gene: TRBV18
CDR3 DNA: TGTGCCAGCTCACCACCGGGGGGGGTACCCTACGAGCAGTACTTC
CDR3 protein: CASSPPGGVPYEQYF

J gene: TRBJ2-7
D gene: TRBD1
clone size: .
V gene: TRBV12-3/TRBV12-4
CDR3 DNA: TGTGCCAGCACCATGACAGGGACACGTGACGAGCAGTACTTC
CDR3 protein: CASTMTGTRDEQYF

J gene: TRBJ2-1
D gene: .
clone size: .
V gene: TRBV29-1
CDR3 DNA: TGCAGCGTTGAAGGGCTAGGCGCCTACAATGAGCAGTTCTTC
CDR3 protein: CSVEGLGAYNEQFF

J gene: TRBJ1-1
D gene: .
clone size: .
V gene: TRBV5-6
CDR3 DNA: TGTGCCAGCAGCTTGGCCCCAAACACTGAAGCTTCCTTT
CDR3 protein: CASSLAPNTEASF

J gene: TRBJ1-1
D gene: TRBD1
clone size: few
V gene: TRBV5-8
CDR3 DNA: TGTGCCAGCAGCGGAATGACAGGGGCGAAGACTGAAGCTTTCTTT
CDR3 protein: CASSGMTGAKTEAFF

J gene: TRBJ1-3
D gene: .
clone size: few
V gene: TRBV6-1
CDR3 DNA: TGTGCCAGCAGTGAAGTTAGGGGATCGGAAAACACCATATATTTT
CDR3 protein: CASSEVRGSENTIYF

J gene: TRBJ2-5
D gene: .
clone size: few
V gene: TRBV20-1
CDR3 DNA: TGCAGTGCTAGAGATCTCGGTGGTGGAGGAGAGACCCAGTACTTC
CDR3 protein: CSARDLGGGGETQYF

J gene: TRBJ1-5
D gene: .
clone size: many
V gene: TRBV28
CDR3 DNA: TGTGCCAGTAGCTCCTACGGACGGCGGGGAACGCAGGGCAATCAGCCCCAGCATTTT
CDR3 protein: CASSSYGRRGTQGNQPQHF

J gene: TRBJ1-1
D gene: TRBD1
clone size: many
V gene: TRBV13
CDR3 DNA: TGTGCCAGCAACCGGGACAGGGAGTCTGAAGCTTTCTTT
CDR3 protein: CASNRDRESEAFF

J gene: TRBJ2-1
D gene: .
clone size: .
V gene: TRBV5-1
CDR3 DNA: TGCGCCAGCAGCTTGTTGGGGGGCCTATACTCCTACAATGAGCAGTTCTTC
CDR3 protein: CASSLLGGLYSYNEQFF

J gene: TRBJ1-6
D gene: .
clone size: many
V gene: TRBV7-9
CDR3 DNA: TGTGCCAGCAGCCCCGATTACCTTTCACCCCTCCACTTT
CDR3 protein: CASSPDYLSPLHF

J gene: TRBJ1-4
D gene: .
clone size: few
V gene: TRBV20-1
CDR3 DNA: TGCAGTGCTAGAGATAAGGGGCGGGAGACTAATGAAAAACTGTTTTTT
CDR3 protein: CSARDKGRETNEKLFF

J gene: TRBJ2-1
D gene: .
clone size: .
V gene: TRBV12-3/TRBV12-4
CDR3 DNA: TGTGCCAGCAGTCCCCGCTGGGAGCAGTGCTTC
CDR3 protein: CASSPRWEQCF

J gene: TRBJ2-7
D gene: .
clone size: few
V gene: TRBV7-9
CDR3 DNA: TGTGCCAGATACCGGGACTGGTCCTACGAGCAGTACTTC
CDR3 protein: CARYRDWSYEQYF

J gene: TRBJ1-1
D gene: TRBD1
clone size: many
V gene: TRBV27
CDR3 DNA: TGTGCCAGCAGTTTATTGCCGGGACAGGGGATGACTGAAGCTTTCTTT
CDR3 protein: CASSLLPGQGMTEAFF

J gene: TRBJ1-2
D gene: TRBD1
clone size: few
V gene: TRBV7-8
CDR3 DNA: TGTGCCAGCAGCTTCCGGGACAGGGACTATGGCTACACCTTC
CDR3 protein: CASSFRDRDYGYTF

J gene: TRBJ2-3
D gene: .
clone size: .
V gene: TRBV24-1
CDR3 DNA: TGTGCCACGGGTGCGTGGGATACGCAGTATTTT
CDR3 protein: CATGAWDTQYF

J gene: TRBJ2-3
D gene: .
clone size: .
V gene: TRBV9
CDR3 DNA: TGTGCCAGCAGCGTAGCACAGCCCACAGATACGCAGTATTTT
CDR3 protein: CASSVAQPTDTQYF

J gene: TRBJ2-7
D gene: .
clone size: .
V gene: TRBV30
CDR3 DNA: TGTGCCTGGAGCCGAAACTACGAGCAGTACTTC
CDR3 protein: CAWSRNYEQYF

J gene: TRBJ1-5
D gene: TRBD1
clone size: many
V gene: TRBV20-1
CDR3 DNA: TGCAGTGCTAGAGATATCGACAGGGACAATCAGCCCCAGCATTTT
CDR3 protein: CSARDIDRDNQPQHF

J gene: TRBJ1-5
D gene: .
clone size: few
V gene: TRBV20-1
CDR3 DNA: TGCAGTGCTAACGACAGGTACGGCTTGAGCAATCAGCCCCAGCATTTT
CDR3 protein: CSANDRYGLSNQPQHF

J gene: TRBJ2-1
D gene: TRBD2
clone size: few
V gene: TRBV5-4
CDR3 DNA: TGTGCCAGCAGCTTGGTTTGCGGGGGGGGAAAGGAGTCCTACAATGAGCAGTTCTTC
CDR3 protein: CASSLVCGGGKESYNEQFF

J gene: TRBJ1-6
D gene: TRBD1
clone size: many
V gene: TRBV5-6
CDR3 DNA: TGTGCCAGCAGCTTTTTCAGGGACAGTTCACCCCTCCACTTT
CDR3 protein: CASSFFRDSSPLHF

J gene: TRBJ1-1
D gene: TRBD1
clone size: .
V gene: TRBV10-3
CDR3 DNA: TGTGCCATCAGTCTTAAGTCAGGGGGAGAAACTGAAGCTTTCTTT
CDR3 protein: CAISLKSGGETEAFF

J gene: TRBJ1-6
D gene: TRBD1
clone size: .
V gene: TRBV10-3
CDR3 DNA: TGTGCCATCAGTGAGAGAGGACAGGGAAAAAATTCACCCCTCCACTTT
CDR3 protein: CAISERGQGKNSPLHF

J gene: TRBJ1-4
D gene: .
clone size: many
V gene: TRBV20-1
CDR3 DNA: TGCAGTGCTAGAGAGGTTTTTGGCAGGGGAGGCGAAAAACTGTTTTTT
CDR3 protein: CSAREVFGRGGEKLFF

J gene: TRBJ1-5
D gene: TRBD1
clone size: many
V gene: TRBV2
CDR3 DNA: TGTGCCAGCAGTTGGACAGGGGACAATCAGCCCCAGCATTTT
CDR3 protein: CASSWTGDNQPQHF

J gene: TRBJ1-2
D gene: .
clone size: .
V gene: TRBV5-1
CDR3 DNA: TGCGCCAGCAGCACAAATAGGGGCGACTATGGCTACACCTTC
CDR3 protein: CASSTNRGDYGYTF